A selection of T cell receptor beta chains follows, all from one sample in a study of blood T cell repertoires in COVID-19. Clones were sequenced by immunoSEQ multiplex PCR, and TCRdb holds only the in-frame ones, with some missing. This table holds 40,000 to 50,000 clones, about nine tenths found once. Sequencing was performed on peripheral blood. These receptor sequences come from a man aged 45-60 years with active COVID-19. Each CDR3 is given with its conserved first and last residue. The D gene is left open where the match is weak. Expanded clones are given a class, and other clones once, few, many or no size at all.

d_call: -; j_call: TRBJ2-1; clone_size: -; v_call: TRBV30; cdr3_nt: TGTGCCTGGAGTAGAGGAGGGACAGCACCCAATGAGCAGTTCTTC; cdr3_aa: CAWSRGGTAPNEQFF
d_call: -; j_call: TRBJ1-2; clone_size: once; v_call: TRBV4-1; cdr3_nt: TGCGCCAGCAGCCAAGAGTTTGCGGTAAACTATGGCTACACCTTC; cdr3_aa: CASSQEFAVNYGYTF
d_call: -; j_call: TRBJ2-2; clone_size: -; v_call: TRBV27; cdr3_nt: TGTGCCAGCAGTTTATTTGAGTCCGGGGAGCTGTTTTTT; cdr3_aa: CASSLFESGELFF
d_call: TRBD1; j_call: TRBJ2-1; clone_size: -; v_call: TRBV19; cdr3_nt: TGTGCCAGTAGGGACAGGCGCTACAATGAGCAGTTCTTC; cdr3_aa: CASRDRRYNEQFF
d_call: -; j_call: TRBJ1-4; clone_size: -; v_call: TRBV7-2; cdr3_nt: TGTGCCAGCAGCTTCTTTCAGGGGAATGAAAAACTGTTTTTT; cdr3_aa: CASSFFQGNEKLFF
d_call: -; j_call: TRBJ2-3; clone_size: -; v_call: TRBV14; cdr3_nt: TGTGCCAGCAGCCAGACACAGGGTTCGGGTACGCAGTATTTT; cdr3_aa: CASSQTQGSGTQYF
d_call: TRBD2; j_call: TRBJ2-7; clone_size: -; v_call: TRBV3-1/TRBV3-2; cdr3_nt: TGTGCCAGCAGCCCGGGACTAGCGGGAGTAGGGGACCACGAGCAGTACTTC; cdr3_aa: CASSPGLAGVGDHEQYF
d_call: TRBD1; j_call: TRBJ2-3; clone_size: -; v_call: TRBV11-2; cdr3_nt: TGTGCCAGCAGCTTAGGGACAGGGGGAGATACGCAGTATTTT; cdr3_aa: CASSLGTGGDTQYF
d_call: TRBD2; j_call: TRBJ2-1; clone_size: -; v_call: TRBV19; cdr3_nt: TGTGCCAGTAGTCAAGCTAGCGGGATAAAAATTTACAATGAGCAGTTCTTC; cdr3_aa: CASSQASGIKIYNEQFF
d_call: -; j_call: TRBJ2-7; clone_size: -; v_call: TRBV10-1; cdr3_nt: TGCGCCAGCATGGACAACTACTACGAGCAGTACTTC; cdr3_aa: CASMDNYYEQYF
d_call: TRBD2; j_call: TRBJ2-7; clone_size: -; v_call: TRBV19; cdr3_nt: TGTGCCAGTAGTATGGGAGGGGCCTACGAGCAGTACTTC; cdr3_aa: CASSMGGAYEQYF